A selection of T cell receptor beta chains follows, all from one sample in a study of shared clonotypes between healthy human individuals. The method was immunoSEQ multiplex PCR; TCRdb's version includes in-frame clones alone and lacks a portion of them. This table holds millions of clones, 85% to 95% found once. The sequenced material came from naive CD8+ T cells from PBMCs. These receptor sequences come from a man aged 18-30 years in good health. Some clones in this sample may be carry-over from other donors' samples. The CDR3 runs from the conserved cysteine through the conserved F or W. A D gene is named only where the DNA matches it firmly. Size is stated for part of the rows, as once, few or many counts, or as a class when the clone is expanded.

D | J | V | length | size | DNA | CDR3
- | TRBJ1-5 | TRBV28 | 15 | - | TGTGCCAGCAGAATTCGACAGGATAGCAATCAGCCCCAGCATTTT | CASRIRQDSNQPQHF
- | TRBJ2-1 | TRBV5-1 | 12 | - | TGCGCCAGCAGCTTGGGGGCTAGTCAACTGTTCTTC | CASSLGASQLFF
- | TRBJ1-5 | TRBV27 | 14 | few | TGTGCCAGCAGTTTCGACGGGGGGTATCAGCCCCAGCATTTT | CASSFDGGYQPQHF
TRBD1 | TRBJ2-7 | TRBV11-2 | 15 | - | TGTGCCAGCAGCGTTCTTACAGGGGTCTCCTACGAGCAGTACTTC | CASSVLTGVSYEQYF
- | TRBJ1-2 | TRBV7-9 | 13 | - | TGTGCCAGCAGCTTAGCTGCTAACTATGGCTACACCTTC | CASSLAANYGYTF
- | TRBJ1-1 | TRBV4-1 | 16 | - | TGCGCCAGCAGCCAAGATCCCAACCCCCGGAGAACTGAAGCTTTCTTT | CASSQDPNPRRTEAFF
- | TRBJ1-1 | TRBV28 | 11 | few | TGTGCCAGCGAGTACGGCACTGAAGCTTTCTTT | CASEYGTEAFF
- | TRBJ2-3 | TRBV10-3 | 14 | once | TGTGCCACACGGACCGGGGCTAGCACAGATACGCAGTATTTT | CATRTGASTDTQYF
- | TRBJ2-6 | TRBV7-9 | 19 | - | TGTGCCAGCAGCCTCCCTGTTCGTAATCGGGGCTCTGGGGCCAACGTCCTGACTTTC | CASSLPVRNRGSGANVLTF
- | TRBJ2-2 | TRBV6-5 | 11 | - | TGTGCCAGCAGCGGGGGCGGGGAGCTGTTTTTT | CASSGGGELFF
- | TRBJ2-3 | TRBV27 | 14 | - | TGTGCCAGCAGTAACCCGTGGGGGCGGGGTACGCAGTATTTT | CASSNPWGRGTQYF
TRBD1 | TRBJ1-2 | TRBV5-1 | 16 | - | TGCGCCAGCAACCCCGAGACAGGGGGCATGGACTATGGCTACACCTTC | CASNPETGGMDYGYTF
- | TRBJ1-2 | TRBV19 | 16 | - | TGTGCCAGTAGTATGGGCAGGGGAGGCCTAATTAATGGCTACACCTTC | CASSMGRGGLINGYTF
- | TRBJ2-2 | TRBV9 | 17 | few | TGTGCCAGCAGCGTAGCCCATGTGACAAGGAACACCGGGGAGCTGTTTTTT | CASSVAHVTRNTGELFF
- | TRBJ2-1 | TRBV7-9 | 17 | - | TGTGCCAGCAGCTTACCCCGGGGAGTGGTAACTTACAATGAGCAGTTCTTC | CASSLPRGVVTYNEQFF
TRBD1 | TRBJ2-5 | TRBV13 | 15 | - | TGTGCCAGCAGCTTCCAGACAGGGACCCAAGAGACCCAGTACTTC | CASSFQTGTQETQYF
TRBD1 | TRBJ2-7 | TRBV27 | 13 | - | TGTGCCAGTGGGGCAGGGGGCTCCTACGAGCAGTACTTC | CASGAGGSYEQYF
- | TRBJ2-1 | TRBV9 | 12 | - | TGTGCCAGCAGCGTAGCTGACCATGAGCAGTTCTTC | CASSVADHEQFF
TRBD2 | TRBJ2-7 | TRBV4-3 | 15 | - | TGCGCCAGCAGCCAAGGGACTAGCGAGGTCTACGAGCAGTACTTC | CASSQGTSEVYEQYF
- | TRBJ2-7 | TRBV7-6 | 14 | - | TGTGCCAGCAGCTTAGAACCGACCCCCCTCGAGCAGTACTTC | CASSLEPTPLEQYF
TRBD1 | TRBJ2-7 | TRBV10-3 | 14 | - | TGTGCCATCAGGGCGGACAGGGGGCAAAACGAGCAGTACTTC | CAIRADRGQNEQYF
- | TRBJ1-2 | TRBV9 | 14 | - | TGTGCCAGCAGCCCCGGCGGGGGCGGTTATGGCTACACCTTC | CASSPGGGGYGYTF
- | TRBJ2-1 | TRBV6-4 | 16 | once | TGTGCCAGCAGTGACTCCTTGTCTACAACCTACAATGAGCAGTTCTTC | CASSDSLSTTYNEQFF
TRBD2 | TRBJ2-1 | TRBV7-3 | 15 | - | TGTGCCAGCAGCTTACGGGGGGAATTCCACAATGAGCAGTTCTTC | CASSLRGEFHNEQFF
TRBD1 | TRBJ2-7 | TRBV29-1 | 17 | - | TGCAGCGTTGAAGGGGGTGTTACAGGGGGTGCCTCCTACGAGCAGTACTTC | CSVEGGVTGGASYEQYF
- | TRBJ1-4 | TRBV2 | 13 | few | TGTGCCAGCACGGGCAGGGATGTAGAAAAACTGTTTTTT | CASTGRDVEKLFF
- | TRBJ2-7 | TRBV13 | 17 | - | TGTGCCAGCAGCTTACGTTTCGGCGGGACCTATCGGGATGAGCAGTACTTC | CASSLRFGGTYRDEQYF
- | TRBJ1-6 | TRBV30 | 16 | - | TGTGCCTGGAGTGTGACGAGACCCGGATGGAATTCACCCCTCCACTTT | CAWSVTRPGWNSPLHF
TRBD2 | TRBJ2-7 | TRBV28 | 15 | - | TGTGCCAGCAGTCCCACGCAGGGACTAATTCGGGAGCAGTACTTC | CASSPTQGLIREQYF
- | TRBJ2-2 | TRBV5-4 | 16 | - | TGTGCCAGCAGCTTTTTCCCGGGGGCCGACACCGGGGAGCTGTTTTTT | CASSFFPGADTGELFF
- | TRBJ2-7 | TRBV19 | 12 | - | TGTGCCAGTAGTATAGGTGGATACGAGCAGTACTTC | CASSIGGYEQYF
TRBD1 | TRBJ2-3 | TRBV28 | 15 | - | TGTGCCAGCAGATCTGACAGGGTTGGGGCAGATACGCAGTATTTT | CASRSDRVGADTQYF
- | TRBJ1-2 | TRBV13 | 14 | - | TGTGCCAGCGGAATACCCACAGGGAACTATGGCTACACCTTC | CASGIPTGNYGYTF
TRBD2 | TRBJ2-1 | TRBV27 | 16 | - | TGTGCCAGCAGTCCCCGAACTAGCGGGGGGGGGAATGAGCAGTTCTTC | CASSPRTSGGGNEQFF
- | TRBJ2-3 | TRBV7-6 | 16 | - | TGTGCCAGCAGCTCAGACCCTGGGGGAGGCACAGATACGCAGTATTTT | CASSSDPGGGTDTQYF
- | TRBJ1-2 | TRBV19 | 13 | - | TGTGCCAGTAGAAACAGGGAGAGCTATGGCTACACCTTC | CASRNRESYGYTF
TRBD2 | TRBJ2-1 | TRBV13 | 16 | - | TGTGCCAGCAGCTTAGGCCGGCTAGCGGCGGACAATGAGCAGTTCTTC | CASSLGRLAADNEQFF
TRBD2 | TRBJ2-1 | TRBV6-6 | 13 | - | TGTGCCAGCACTGTTAGCGGGAGATATGAGCAGTTCTTC | CASTVSGRYEQFF
- | TRBJ2-2 | TRBV7-8 | 13 | - | TGTGCCAGCAGAGGGGGAGTGACCGGGGAGCTGTTTTTT | CASRGGVTGELFF
- | TRBJ2-7 | TRBV7-8 | 16 | - | TGTGCCAGCAGCCACCTGGGACAACGGGTCCCCTACGAGCAGTACTTC | CASSHLGQRVPYEQYF
- | TRBJ1-1 | TRBV6-5 | 13 | - | TGTGCCAGCAGTCCCGGTTGGGGCACTGAAGCTTTCTTT | CASSPGWGTEAFF
TRBD2 | TRBJ2-1 | TRBV9 | 16 | - | TGTGCCAGCAGCGTAGTGGGACTAGCGGATCACGAGGAGCAGTTCTTC | CASSVVGLADHEEQFF
- | TRBJ1-5 | TRBV2 | 14 | - | TGTGCCAGCAGTGATTGGGGAAGCAATCAGCCCCAGCATTTT | CASSDWGSNQPQHF
TRBD2 | TRBJ2-7 | TRBV27 | 15 | - | TGTGCCAGCAGTTTCGTCCGGGAGGGCCTCCGGGAGCAGTACTTC | CASSFVREGLREQYF
- | TRBJ2-7 | TRBV2 | 16 | - | TGTGCCAGCAGTCCCCCCAGCTCCGGGGCCACCTACGAGCAGTACTTC | CASSPPSSGATYEQYF
- | TRBJ2-7 | TRBV4-1 | 16 | - | TGCGCCAGCAGTCCCGGCCGCGGTCGGGACTGGAATGAGCAGTACTTC | CASSPGRGRDWNEQYF
TRBD1 | TRBJ2-1 | TRBV5-1 | 15 | many | TGCGCCAGCAGCTTGGAACAGGGGTCGGTTGATGAGCAGTTCTTC | CASSLEQGSVDEQFF
- | TRBJ1-4 | TRBV28 | 15 | - | TGTGCCAGCAGTTTTAATGATAATCCCCTGGAAAAACTGTTTTTT | CASSFNDNPLEKLFF
- | TRBJ2-1 | TRBV27 | 14 | - | TGTGCCACCTCAGGGGTCGTGCACCCACTTGAGCAGTTCTTC | CATSGVVHPLEQFF
- | TRBJ2-5 | TRBV7-9 | 16 | - | TGTGCCAGCACCCCACCAGCAGGGCCTGATCGAGAGACCCAGTACTTC | CASTPPAGPDRETQYF
TRBD1 | TRBJ1-4 | TRBV28 | 16 | - | TGTGCCAGCAGTATAGGGACAGGGGGATCTAATGAAAAACTGTTTTTT | CASSIGTGGSNEKLFF
- | TRBJ1-2 | TRBV7-9 | 13 | - | TGTGCCAGCAGCCGTGGGACACCCTATGGCTACACCTTC | CASSRGTPYGYTF
TRBD2 | TRBJ2-1 | TRBV5-1 | 16 | - | TGCGCCAGCAGCGCGGGACTAGCGGGAGTAAGCAATGAGCAGTTCTTC | CASSAGLAGVSNEQFF
TRBD1 | TRBJ1-5 | TRBV19 | 15 | once | TGTGCCAGTAGCCCCGCTGGGGACAGGGCTCAGCCCCAGCATTTT | CASSPAGDRAQPQHF
- | TRBJ1-2 | TRBV6-5 | 16 | - | TGTGCCAGCAGTTACTCGACAGGACAGAAAGGCTATGGCTACACCTTC | CASSYSTGQKGYGYTF
TRBD1 | TRBJ2-7 | TRBV27 | 13 | - | TGTGCCAGCAGTTGGGGGACAGGTGACGAGCAGTACTTC | CASSWGTGDEQYF
- | TRBJ1-1 | TRBV28 | 13 | - | TGTGCCAGCAGTTTACGTATGAACACTGAAGCTTTCTTT | CASSLRMNTEAFF